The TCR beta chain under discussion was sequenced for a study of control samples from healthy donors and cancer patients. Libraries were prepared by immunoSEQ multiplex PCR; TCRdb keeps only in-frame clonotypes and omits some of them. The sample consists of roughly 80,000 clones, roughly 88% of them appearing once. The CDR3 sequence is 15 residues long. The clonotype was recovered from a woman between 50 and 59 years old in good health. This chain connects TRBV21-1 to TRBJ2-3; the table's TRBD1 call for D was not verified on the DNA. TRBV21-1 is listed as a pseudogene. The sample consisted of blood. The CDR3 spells CASRLKGFCGDTQYF. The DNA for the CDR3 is TGTGCCAGCAGGCTAAAGGGGTTCTGCGGAGATACGCAGTATTTT.